This is a list of T cell receptor beta chains from one sample in a study of T cell responses to AZD1222 COVID-19 vaccine. The table came from immunoSEQ multiplex PCR; TCRdb's copy has only in-frame clones and leaves some out. The sample holds around 96,000 clones, around nine tenths seen once. Specimen: peripheral blood, collected on day 0 of AZD1222 vaccination. These receptors originate from an adult in good health. CDR3s include the opening cysteine and the closing phenylalanine or tryptophan. Each record gives: V gene, J gene, CDR3 protein.

TRBV2	TRBJ2-7	CASNGLSSYEQYF
TRBV7-2	TRBJ2-7	CASSLVRSGSEQYF
TRBV30	TRBJ1-1	CAWSVRAGTEAFF
TRBV4-3	TRBJ2-2	CASSGLWAGELFF
TRBV7-2	TRBJ1-2	CASSLPGRGGYTF
TRBV6-5	TRBJ1-4	CASSYFRAATNEKLFF
TRBV6-6	TRBJ2-7	CASSHLGQGAYEQYF
TRBV4-1	TRBJ1-5	CASSQYPGSNQPQHF
TRBV30	TRBJ2-1	CAWSVGSGVYNEQFF
TRBV27	TRBJ1-4	CASSPPGHLFGKLFF
TRBV3-1/TRBV3-2	TRBJ1-2	CASSLSGQGNYYGYTF
TRBV2	TRBJ2-4	CASSAFLPENIQYF
TRBV6-6	TRBJ2-2	CASTNSTGGEMGPEPGTGELFF
TRBV19	TRBJ2-3	CASKPQGNTDTQYF
TRBV6-6	TRBJ1-5	CASSVINQPQHF
TRBV28	TRBJ2-1	CASSLGSAYFDEQFF
TRBV6-5	TRBJ2-7	CASSYREGATYEQYF
TRBV2	TRBJ2-3	CASSTRQGAVDTQYF
TRBV3-1/TRBV3-2	TRBJ1-2	CASSRGADYGYTF
TRBV2	TRBJ1-1	CASSAIGNPEAFF
TRBV25-1	TRBJ1-2	CASSIDTGTGHGYTF
TRBV2	TRBJ2-7	CASSEEVLRAQYF
TRBV27	TRBJ1-5	CASSFSGQQPQHF
TRBV7-9	TRBJ2-7	CASTETPFSYEQYF
TRBV18	TRBJ1-1	CASSTGDVRNTEAFF
TRBV2	TRBJ1-1	CASGGASYTEAFF
TRBV9	TRBJ1-2	CASSPRRDLNYGYTF
TRBV14	TRBJ2-7	CASSQDPRWEQYF
TRBV28	TRBJ1-3	CASSLPRQGTNTIYF
TRBV30	TRBJ1-5	CAWSGRGQGMQPQHF
TRBV12-3/TRBV12-4	TRBJ1-2	CASSHTTGGGTF
TRBV6-1	TRBJ1-6	CASSAGQGAGNSPLHF
TRBV28	TRBJ1-5	CASRPTGGNQPQHF
TRBV2	TRBJ1-6	CASWRGQSNSPLHF
TRBV19	TRBJ2-7	CASSTQGRSYEQYF
TRBV7-8	TRBJ1-5	CASSSRQTGDNQPQHF
TRBV28	TRBJ1-3	CASGAPGQGAGNTIYF
TRBV5-1	TRBJ1-2	CASNPSDRGHYGYTF
TRBV24-1	TRBJ2-3	CASQGGDTQYF
TRBV9	TRBJ1-6	CASSVAPLGSPLHF
TRBV30	TRBJ2-7	CAWRTGGYEQYF
TRBV2	TRBJ2-1	CASIGRANEQFF
TRBV30	TRBJ2-7	CAWSELLTGVEQYF
TRBV30	TRBJ1-1	CAWSVKGRANTEAFF
TRBV20-1	TRBJ2-7	CSASLDSYEQYF
TRBV6-5	TRBJ1-2	CASRPDEKGGYTF
TRBV18	TRBJ1-1	CASSRKTGTAYTEAFF
TRBV6-5	TRBJ1-5	CASTSGEGGRPQHF
TRBV5-1	TRBJ1-6	CASSLGQEYSPLHF
TRBV7-9	TRBJ2-2	CASSFGWTNTGELFF
TRBV7-9	TRBJ2-7	CASSIQGWEQYF